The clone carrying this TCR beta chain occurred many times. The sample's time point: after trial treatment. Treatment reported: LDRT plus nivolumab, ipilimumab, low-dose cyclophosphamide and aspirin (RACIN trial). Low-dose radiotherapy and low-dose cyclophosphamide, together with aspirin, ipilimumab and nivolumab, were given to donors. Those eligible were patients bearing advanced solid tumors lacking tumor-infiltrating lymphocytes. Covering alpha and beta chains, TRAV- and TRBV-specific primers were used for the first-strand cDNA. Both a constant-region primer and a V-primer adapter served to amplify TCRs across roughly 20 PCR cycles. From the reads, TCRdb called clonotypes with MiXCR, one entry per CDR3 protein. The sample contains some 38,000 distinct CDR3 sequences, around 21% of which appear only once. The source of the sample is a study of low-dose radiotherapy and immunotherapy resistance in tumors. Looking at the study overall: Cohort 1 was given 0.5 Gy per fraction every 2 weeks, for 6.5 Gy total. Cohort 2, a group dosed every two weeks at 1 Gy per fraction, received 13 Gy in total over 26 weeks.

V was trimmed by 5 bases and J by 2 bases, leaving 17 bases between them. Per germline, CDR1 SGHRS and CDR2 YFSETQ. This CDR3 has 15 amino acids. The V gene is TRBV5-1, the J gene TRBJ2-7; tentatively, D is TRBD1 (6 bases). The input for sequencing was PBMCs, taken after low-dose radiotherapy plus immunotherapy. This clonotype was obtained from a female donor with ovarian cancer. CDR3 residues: CASRPLGALAYEQYF. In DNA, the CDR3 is TGCGCCAGCAGACCCCTGGGGGCCTTGGCCTACGAGCAGTACTTC.